This T cell receptor (beta chain) was identified during a study of blood T cell repertoires in COVID-19. Here immunoSEQ multiplex PCR was the method, and the copy in TCRdb shows in-frame clones only, minus some. The sample lists 310,000 or so clones, approximately 90% seen once, with approximately 5.3% in the top ten. Losses at the gene ends were 0 bases for V and 7 bases for J; bases not matched to a gene: 2. Per germline, CDR1 SGHDT and CDR2 YYEEEE. This CDR3 comprises 14 residues. This sequence joins TRBV5-6 and TRBJ1-5; TRBD1 aligns across 9 bases. The clonotype was recovered from a young woman who had recovered from COVID-19. Source material: PBMCs or T cells enriched from blood (not recorded which). Written as DNA, the CDR3 is TGTGCCAGCAGCTTGGGGGACAGGGAGCAGCCCCAGCATTTT. It encodes CASSLGDREQPQHF.